This T cell receptor (beta chain) was sequenced for a study of shared clonotypes between healthy human individuals. Per the study methods: Junction-only sequences produced by ImmunoSEQ had no quality scores, so filtering differed. Clones were sequenced by immunoSEQ multiplex PCR, and TCRdb holds only the in-frame ones, with some missing. V, J and clone size were drawn from that table, and D and trimming were deduced from the DNA. Altogether some 2,400,000 clones are present, nearly 97% being singletons, with the ten largest covering approximately 0.13%. Study findings and constraints: Generally, estimated richness proved larger in naive subsets than it did in memory subsets. Compared with clonotypes that all four donors shared, non-shared clonotypes had lower generation probabilities.

On this clone itself: Its antigen is currently unknown.

V gave up 4 bases and J gave up 4 bases; unmatched junction bases: 6. The CDR3 consists of 15 residues. Looked up from germline, CDR1 is MDHEN and CDR2 is SYDVKM. The rearrangement uses TRBV28 and TRBJ1-4; 7 bases align to TRBD1. The specimen was naive CD4+ T cells sorted from blood. Subset in this sample: CD45RA+ positively selected. The TCR was taken from a man younger than 30 in good health. This CDR3 is CASSSPGQINEKLFF. Here the CDR3 DNA reads TGTGCCAGCAGTTCCCCGGGACAGATTAATGAAAAACTGTTTTTT.